This record covers a single T cell receptor (beta chain). Its antigen remains undetermined. No base-level quality is on record; no much larger clone is a single base apart. The immunoSEQ hsTCRB v3.0 assay was used at survey level resolution for TRB variable region sequencing. A depth of about 40,000-50,000 T-cell genomes per sample was targeted for TRB sequencing. Pooled TRB libraries were sequenced on an Illumina MiSeq with a v3 150-cycle kit. The paper's data handling went like this. Repertoire analysis was run in R within a reproducible Nextflow workflow that covered QC, data transformation and analysis. LymphoSeq2, an R package for exploring AIRR-Seq data, was used to implement custom analyses. A handful of samples that produced fewer than 5000 total TRB sequences were removed, so 150 to 200 HIV repertoires were analyzed. Among the roughly 200 retained HIV repertoires, approximately 61 were collected before ART initiation and some 130 after ART initiation. Repertoires were downsampled to 5000 TRB nucleotide sequences, and summary statistics were averaged over 100 downsampling iterations. The analysis kept only TRB sequences whose CDR3 regions were at least seven amino acids long. A Shannon entropy-derived clonality score and the Gini coefficient were used to measure diversity. In repertoire networks, the top 5000 CDR3 amino acid sequences were linked whenever an edit distance of one separated two sequences. Antigen specificity groups and MHC restriction were predicted for TRB CDR3 amino acid sequences with GLIPH2. To flag known associations with CMV, EBV, HIV or tissue antigens, CDR3 amino acid sequences were compared against VDJdb and McPAS-TCR. Pre-ART, post-ART and control groups were compared with Wilcoxon signed-rank tests and Holm-Bonferroni correction. Entries here come from immuneACCESS through TCRdb and include only in-frame sequences with V and J called. Some clones fail to appear in such tables; in the studies checked, an unresolved V gene covers under half of the shortfall, and the cause of the remainder is unknown. D and trimming come from the DNA, and the V and J calls and clone size come from that table. This sample holds 20,000 to 30,000 clones; 65% to 90% were observed only once. The ten largest clones add up to 2% to 2.5% of the sample.

Participants were included only if at least one PBMC sample before ART initiation and at least two post-ART samples were available. Every participant with HIV received treatment in the United States of America. Before DNA extraction, cryopreserved samples of about 0.95-10 million PBMC were thawed and then washed. At the time of the earliest PBMC sample for each participant with HIV, ages ranged from about 20 to 54 years. PBMC samples were contributed by each participant from 1-4 timepoints before ART initiation and 2-8 timepoints after ART initiation, with a median of 7 samples. Serial HIV viral load, CD4+ T-cell count, ART history and demographic data were obtained for every participant. Genomic DNA was extracted from unsorted PBMC with a Qiagen kit on a QIAcube, processed in batches of 12 samples. The data are from a study of long-term antiretroviral therapy in people with HIV (dated by TCRdb to 2021 to 2024). About the study as a whole: The earliest samples were collected about a decade before the 2015 WHO recommendation for immediate ART, when ART was typically delayed until CD4 counts fell. Of the 30 participants with HIV, ten to eleven were female. No cross-contamination during QIAcube processing turned up in test extractions that ran a monoclonal T-cell line alongside more than 30 polyclonal samples. A total of approximately 200 cryopreserved PBMC samples came from around 30 adults with confirmed HIV infection and were collected serially over a mean of about 6 years (range 1-12). This retrospective serial study examined whether starting ART and sustained HIV suppression were associated with changes in the composition and diversity of the TRB repertoire in peripheral blood.

The research as a whole found: Starting ART was linked to a significant rise in TRB diversity, yet even after long-term ART the diversity remained significantly lower than in transplant donor controls. Limited PBMC availability meant only the TCR beta chain was sequenced, without alpha chain pairing. Because cell numbers in pre-ART samples were limited, unsorted PBMC were profiled instead of sorted CD4+ and CD8+ T cells. No data were available on ART adherence, viral resistance or therapy changes, limiting inferences about post-ART repertoire changes. The samples span the years 2004 to 2017, and the ART regimens used at that time may not be as effective as current regimens. At every time point, the repertoire was dominated by expanded TRB clones first identified before ART initiation, although this dominance fluctuated and, in many PLHIV, declined after ART. HIV repertoires had narrower CDR3 length ranges than controls, and the network structure suggested an antigen-experienced repertoire that shifted only slightly toward naive after ART.

This receptor was obtained from a man between 50 and 59 years old with HIV. The sequences come from unsorted PBMCs, collected 3 years after starting antiretroviral therapy.

The CDR3 amino acid sequence is: CASSPSAGFGGYTF. The nucleotide sequence is given as TGTGCCAGCAGTCCCTCGGCGGGGTTTGGCGGCTACACCTTC. The sequence links TRBV28 to TRBJ1-2, with the identity of the D gene unclear. Inclusive of the bounding cysteine and phenylalanine, the CDR3 is 14 residues long. Solely the CDR3 DNA is kept, with 42 bases framed from the first base. The germline V gene encodes CDR1 MDHEN and CDR2 SYDVKM. V drops 5 bases and J drops 8 bases, leaving 18 bases in between.